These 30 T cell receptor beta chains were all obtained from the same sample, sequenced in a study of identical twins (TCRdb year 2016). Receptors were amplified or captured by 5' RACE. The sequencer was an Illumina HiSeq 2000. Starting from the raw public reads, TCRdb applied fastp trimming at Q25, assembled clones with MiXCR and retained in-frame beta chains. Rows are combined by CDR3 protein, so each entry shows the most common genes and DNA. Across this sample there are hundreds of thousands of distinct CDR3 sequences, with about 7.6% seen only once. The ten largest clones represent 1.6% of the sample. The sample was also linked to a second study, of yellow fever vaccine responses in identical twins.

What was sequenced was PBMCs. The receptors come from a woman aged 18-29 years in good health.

The CDR3 DNA follows: TGTGCCAGCAGCTTCCAAATGAGCGGGACCCAGTACTTC. Amino acid sequence: CASSFQMSGTQYF. The chain links TRBV7-8 to TRBJ2-5, with D tentatively TRBD2 (5 bases). Germline loops: CDR1 SGHVS, CDR2 FQNEAQ. Trimming left V 3 bases short and J 7 bases short, with 12 bases between. This CDR3 region has 13 residues.

CDR3 region: CSARARGGSGYGYTF. The DNA for the CDR3 is TGCAGTGCTAGAGCCCGGGGGGGATCCGGCTATGGCTACACCTTC. The chain joins TRBV20-1 to TRBJ1-2; tentative D call: TRBD1 (5 bases). Germline-derived CDR1 and CDR2 are DFQATT and SNEGSKA (reference sequence). The germline V and J ends were trimmed by 1 base and 4 bases, with 16 bases remaining between them. The CDR3 is made up of 15 amino acids.

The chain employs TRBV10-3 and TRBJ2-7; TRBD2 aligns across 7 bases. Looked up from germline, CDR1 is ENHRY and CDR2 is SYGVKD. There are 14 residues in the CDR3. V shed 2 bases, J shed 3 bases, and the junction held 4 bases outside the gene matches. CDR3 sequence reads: CAISEAGRVYEQYV. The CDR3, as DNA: TGTGCCATCAGTGAGGCAGGGAGGGTCTACGAGCAGTACGTC.

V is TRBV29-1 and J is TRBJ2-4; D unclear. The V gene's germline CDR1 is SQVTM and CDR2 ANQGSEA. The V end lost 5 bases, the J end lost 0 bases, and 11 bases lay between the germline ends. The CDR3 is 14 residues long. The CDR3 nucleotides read TGCAGCGTTACCAAGCAACTAGCCAAAAACATTCAGTACTTC. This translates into CSVTKQLAKNIQYF.

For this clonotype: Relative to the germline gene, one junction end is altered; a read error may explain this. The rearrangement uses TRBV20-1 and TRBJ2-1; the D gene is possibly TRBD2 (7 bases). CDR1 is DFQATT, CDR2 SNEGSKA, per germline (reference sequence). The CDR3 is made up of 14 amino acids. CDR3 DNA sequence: TGCAGTGCCCACAACGTGCGCGGGGGCGGTGATGGGGTCTTC. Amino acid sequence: CSAHNVRGGGDGVF.

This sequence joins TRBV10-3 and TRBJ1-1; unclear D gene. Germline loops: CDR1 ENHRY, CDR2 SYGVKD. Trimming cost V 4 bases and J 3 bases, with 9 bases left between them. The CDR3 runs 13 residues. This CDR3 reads CAISGWPDTEAFF. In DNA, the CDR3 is TGTGCCATCAGTGGTTGGCCGGACACTGAAGCTTTCTTT.

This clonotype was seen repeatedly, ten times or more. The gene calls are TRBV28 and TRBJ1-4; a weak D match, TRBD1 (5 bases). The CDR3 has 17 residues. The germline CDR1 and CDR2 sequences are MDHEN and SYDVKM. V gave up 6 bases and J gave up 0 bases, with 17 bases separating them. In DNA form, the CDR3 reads TGTGCCAGCAGCCTTCGGCCGACAGCTGCAACTAATGAAAAACTGTTTTTT. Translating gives CASSLRPTAATNEKLFF.

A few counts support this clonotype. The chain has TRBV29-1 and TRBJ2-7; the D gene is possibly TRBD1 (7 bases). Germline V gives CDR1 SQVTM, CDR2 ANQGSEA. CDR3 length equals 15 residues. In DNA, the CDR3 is TGCAGCGGGGGGGACAGCCATCTGGGGATATACATTCTGGACGTC. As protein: CSGGDSHLGIYILDV.

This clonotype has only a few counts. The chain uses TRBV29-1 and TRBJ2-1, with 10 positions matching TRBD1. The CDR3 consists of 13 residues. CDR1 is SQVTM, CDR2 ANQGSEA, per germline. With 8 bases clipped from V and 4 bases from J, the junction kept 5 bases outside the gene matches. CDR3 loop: CSKGTGAYNEQFF. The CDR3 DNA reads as TGCAGCAAGGGGACAGGGGCATACAATGAGCAGTTCTTC.

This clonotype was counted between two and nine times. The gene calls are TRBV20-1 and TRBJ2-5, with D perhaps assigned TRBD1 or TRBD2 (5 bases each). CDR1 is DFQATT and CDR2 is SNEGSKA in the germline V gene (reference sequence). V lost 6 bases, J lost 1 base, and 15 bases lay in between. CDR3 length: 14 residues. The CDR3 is CSAIRGAGQETQYF. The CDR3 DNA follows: TGCAGTGCCATTCGGGGCGCTGGCCAAGAGACCCAGTACTTC.

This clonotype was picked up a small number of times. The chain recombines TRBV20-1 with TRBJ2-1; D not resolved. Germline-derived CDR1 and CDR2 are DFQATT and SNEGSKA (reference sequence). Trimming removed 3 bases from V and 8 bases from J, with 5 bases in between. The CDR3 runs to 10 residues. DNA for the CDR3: TGCAGTGCTAGTTCGTATGAGCAGTTCTTC. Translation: CSASSYEQFF.

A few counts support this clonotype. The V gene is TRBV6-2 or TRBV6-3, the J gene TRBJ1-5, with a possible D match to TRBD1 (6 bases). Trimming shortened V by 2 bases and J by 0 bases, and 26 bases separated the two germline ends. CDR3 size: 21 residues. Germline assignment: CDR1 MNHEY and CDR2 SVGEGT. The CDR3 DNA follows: TGTGCCAGCAGTTACGCCCCGCTCACCAGGGGCGGTGGGGATAGCAATCAGCCCCAGCATTTT. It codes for CASSYAPLTRGGGDSNQPQHF.

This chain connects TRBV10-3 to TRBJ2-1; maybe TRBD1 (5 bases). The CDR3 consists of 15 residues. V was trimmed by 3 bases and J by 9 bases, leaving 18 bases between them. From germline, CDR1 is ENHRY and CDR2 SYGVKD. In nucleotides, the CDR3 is TGTGCCATCAGTGAAGGGGCCCGGGTGGCTTTTGAGCAGTTCTTC. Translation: CAISEGARVAFEQFF.

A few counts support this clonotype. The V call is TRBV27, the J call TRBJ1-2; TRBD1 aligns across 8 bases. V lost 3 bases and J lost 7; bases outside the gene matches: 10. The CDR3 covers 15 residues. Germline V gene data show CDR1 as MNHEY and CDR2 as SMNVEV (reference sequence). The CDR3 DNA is TGTGCCAGCAGTTTTCCTGGACAGGGAGTTGGTGGCTACACCTTC. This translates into CASSFPGQGVGGYTF.

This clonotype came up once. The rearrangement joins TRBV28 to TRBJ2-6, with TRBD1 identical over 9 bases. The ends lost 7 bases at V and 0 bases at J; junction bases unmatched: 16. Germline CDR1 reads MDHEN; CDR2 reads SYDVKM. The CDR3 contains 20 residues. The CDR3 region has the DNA TGTGCCAGCACCGGAATCGACGGGACAGGGTTTTTCTCTGGGGCCAACGTCCTGACTTTC. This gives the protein CASTGIDGTGFFSGANVLTF.

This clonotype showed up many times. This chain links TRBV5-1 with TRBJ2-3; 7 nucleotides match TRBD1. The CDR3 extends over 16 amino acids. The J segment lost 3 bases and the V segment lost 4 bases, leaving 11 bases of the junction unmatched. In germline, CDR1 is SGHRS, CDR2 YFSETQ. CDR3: CASSHRQGTGTDTQYF. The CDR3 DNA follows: TGCGCCAGCAGCCATCGACAGGGAACGGGGACAGATACGCAGTATTTT.

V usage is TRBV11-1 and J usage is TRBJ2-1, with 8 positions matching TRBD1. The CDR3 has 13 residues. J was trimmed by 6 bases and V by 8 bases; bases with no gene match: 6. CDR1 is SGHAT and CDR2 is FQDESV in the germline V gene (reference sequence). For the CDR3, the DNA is TGTGCCAGCTCCTGGGACAGGAGCAATGAGCAGTTCTTC. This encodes CASSWDRSNEQFF.

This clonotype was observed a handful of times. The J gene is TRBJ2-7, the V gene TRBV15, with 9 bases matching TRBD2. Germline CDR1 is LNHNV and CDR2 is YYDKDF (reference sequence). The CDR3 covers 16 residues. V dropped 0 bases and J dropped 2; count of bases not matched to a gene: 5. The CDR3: CATSRDPTSGTYEQYF. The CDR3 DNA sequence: TGTGCCACCAGCAGAGATCCGACTAGCGGTACCTACGAGCAGTACTTC.

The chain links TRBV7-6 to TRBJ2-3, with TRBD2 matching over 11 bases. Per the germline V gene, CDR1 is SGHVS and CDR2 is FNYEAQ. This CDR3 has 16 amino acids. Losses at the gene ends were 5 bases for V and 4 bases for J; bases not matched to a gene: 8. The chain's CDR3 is CASSPGLAVVADTQYF. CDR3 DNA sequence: TGTGCCAGCAGCCCGGGACTAGCGGTCGTCGCAGATACGCAGTATTTT.

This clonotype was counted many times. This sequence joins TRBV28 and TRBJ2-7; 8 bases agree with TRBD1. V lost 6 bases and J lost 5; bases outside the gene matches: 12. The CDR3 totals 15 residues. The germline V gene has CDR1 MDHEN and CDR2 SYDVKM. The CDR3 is CASSGQGVVYHEQYV. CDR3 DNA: TGTGCCAGCAGCGGACAGGGAGTAGTTTATCACGAGCAGTACGTC.

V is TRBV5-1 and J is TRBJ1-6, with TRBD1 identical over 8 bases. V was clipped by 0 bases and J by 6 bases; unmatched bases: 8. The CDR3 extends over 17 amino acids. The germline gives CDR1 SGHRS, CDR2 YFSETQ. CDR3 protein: CASSLGDRLRLNSPLHF. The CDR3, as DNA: TGCGCCAGCAGCTTGGGGGACAGGCTCAGGCTTAATTCACCCCTCCACTTT.

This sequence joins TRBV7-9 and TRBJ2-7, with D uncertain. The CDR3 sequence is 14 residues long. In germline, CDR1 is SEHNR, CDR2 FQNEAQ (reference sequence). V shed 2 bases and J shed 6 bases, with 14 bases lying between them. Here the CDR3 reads CASSLYPLGLEQYV. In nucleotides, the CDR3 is TGTGCCAGCAGCTTATATCCCCTCGGGCTCGAGCAGTACGTC.

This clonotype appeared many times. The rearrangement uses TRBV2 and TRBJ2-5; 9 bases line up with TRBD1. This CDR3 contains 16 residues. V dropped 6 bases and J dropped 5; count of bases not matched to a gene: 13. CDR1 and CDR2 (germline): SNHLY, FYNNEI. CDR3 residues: CASRPRRGTGRETQYF. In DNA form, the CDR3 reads TGTGCCAGCAGACCCCGACGCGGGACAGGGAGGGAGACCCAGTACTTC. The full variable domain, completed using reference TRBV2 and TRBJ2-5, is EPEVTQTPSHQVTQMGQEVILRCVPISNHLYFYWYRQILGQKVEFLVSFYNNEISEKSEIFDDQFSVERPDGSNFTLKIRSTKLEDSAMYFCASRPRRGTGRETQYFGPGTRLLVL.

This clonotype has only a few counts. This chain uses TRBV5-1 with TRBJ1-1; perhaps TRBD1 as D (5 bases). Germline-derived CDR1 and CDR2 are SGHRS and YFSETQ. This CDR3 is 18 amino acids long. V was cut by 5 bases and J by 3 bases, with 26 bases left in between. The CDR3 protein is CASRVRVVGAFADTEAFF. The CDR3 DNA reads TGCGCCAGCAGAGTCAGGGTCGTCGGGGCGTTTGCGGACACTGAAGCTTTCTTT. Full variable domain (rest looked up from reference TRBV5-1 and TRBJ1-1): KAGVTQTPRYLIKTRGQQVTLSCSPISGHRSVSWYQQTPGQGLQFLFEYFSETQRNKGNFPGRFSGRQFSNSRSEMNVSTLELGDSALYLCASRVRVVGAFADTEAFFGQGTRLTVV.

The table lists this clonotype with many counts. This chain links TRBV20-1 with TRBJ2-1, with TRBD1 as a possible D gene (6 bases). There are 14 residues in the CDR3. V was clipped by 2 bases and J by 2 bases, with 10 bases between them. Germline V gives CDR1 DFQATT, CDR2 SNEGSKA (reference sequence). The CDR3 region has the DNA TGCAGTGCTAGAACCAGGGGCCCCTACAATGAGCAGTTCTTC. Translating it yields CSARTRGPYNEQFF.

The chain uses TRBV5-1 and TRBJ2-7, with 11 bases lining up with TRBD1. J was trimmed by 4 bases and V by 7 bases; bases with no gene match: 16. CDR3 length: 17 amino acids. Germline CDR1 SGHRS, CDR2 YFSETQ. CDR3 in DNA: TGCGCCAGCTCGACTTACTTTGGACAGGGGGCAGGATACGAGCAGTACTTC. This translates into CASSTYFGQGAGYEQYF.

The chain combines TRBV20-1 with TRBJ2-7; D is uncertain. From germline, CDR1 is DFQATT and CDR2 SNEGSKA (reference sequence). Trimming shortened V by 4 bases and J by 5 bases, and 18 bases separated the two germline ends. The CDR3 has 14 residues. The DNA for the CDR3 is TGCAGTGCTATTCCGACTGGTAGAGGTCACGAGCAGTACTTC. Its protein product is CSAIPTGRGHEQYF.

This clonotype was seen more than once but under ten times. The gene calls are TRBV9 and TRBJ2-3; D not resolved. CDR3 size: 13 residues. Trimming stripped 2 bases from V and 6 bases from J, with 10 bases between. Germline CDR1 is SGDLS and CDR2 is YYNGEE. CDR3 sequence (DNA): TGTGCCAGCAGCGTTCGTTTAGGGGATACGCAGTATTTT. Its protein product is CASSVRLGDTQYF.

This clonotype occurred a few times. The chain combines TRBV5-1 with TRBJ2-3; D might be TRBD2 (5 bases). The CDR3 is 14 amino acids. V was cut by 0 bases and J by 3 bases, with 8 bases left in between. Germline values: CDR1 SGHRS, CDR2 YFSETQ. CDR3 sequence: CASSLAPGTDTQYF. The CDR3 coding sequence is TGCGCCAGCAGCTTGGCCCCGGGGACAGATACGCAGTATTTT.

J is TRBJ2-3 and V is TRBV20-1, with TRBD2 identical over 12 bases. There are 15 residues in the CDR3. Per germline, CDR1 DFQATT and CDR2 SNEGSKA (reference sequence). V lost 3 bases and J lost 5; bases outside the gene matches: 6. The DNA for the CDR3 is TGCAGTGCTAGGCTCTCACTAGCGGGAGGAGATACGCAGTATTTT. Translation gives CSARLSLAGGDTQYF.